The next 3 T cell receptor beta chains were all read from a single sample in a study of T cell responses to AZD1222 COVID-19 vaccine. Some clones are missing from TCRdb's copy, which holds only in-frame ones; the method was immunoSEQ multiplex PCR. The data show about 150,000 clones, roughly nine tenths seen once. This material consisted of peripheral blood, taken on day 0 of AZD1222 vaccination. The receptor source for this set is an adult in good health.

This clone appeared a single time. This chain joins TRBV3-1 (or the pseudogene TRBV3-2) and TRBJ2-1; D is possibly TRBD2 (5 bases). Germline V gives CDR1 LGHDT, CDR2 YNNKEL (reference sequence). CDR3 size: 16 residues. Trimming removed 0 bases from V and 5 bases from J, with 14 bases in between. The CDR3 spells CASSQERGIGHNEQFF. The CDR3 bases are TGTGCCAGCAGCCAAGAACGGGGAATCGGCCACAATGAGCAGTTCTTC.

This sequence joins TRBV27 and TRBJ2-7, with D unresolved. This CDR3 region has 11 residues. Trimming left V 6 bases short and J 2 bases short, with 5 bases between. The V gene's germline CDR1 is MNHEY and CDR2 SMNVEV (reference sequence). DNA of the CDR3: TGTGCCAGCAGAACCCCCTACGAGCAGTACTTC. It codes for CASRTPYEQYF.

This rearrangement joins TRBV28 to TRBJ1-6; 9 bases agree with TRBD1. V was clipped by 7 bases and J by 7 bases; unmatched bases: 5. This CDR3 comprises 14 residues. Germline assignment: CDR1 MDHEN and CDR2 SYDVKM. The CDR3 DNA is TGTGCCAGCACCGAACAGGGGGCGAATTCACCCCTCCACTTT. The encoded protein is CASTEQGANSPLHF. Looking up the rest from reference TRBV28 and TRBJ1-6 gives the full variable domain: DVKVTQSSRYLVKRTGEKVFLECVQDMDHENMFWYRQDPGLGLRLIYFSYDVKMKEKGDIPEGYSVSREKKERFSLILESASTNQTSMYLCASTEQGANSPLHFGNGTRLTVT.